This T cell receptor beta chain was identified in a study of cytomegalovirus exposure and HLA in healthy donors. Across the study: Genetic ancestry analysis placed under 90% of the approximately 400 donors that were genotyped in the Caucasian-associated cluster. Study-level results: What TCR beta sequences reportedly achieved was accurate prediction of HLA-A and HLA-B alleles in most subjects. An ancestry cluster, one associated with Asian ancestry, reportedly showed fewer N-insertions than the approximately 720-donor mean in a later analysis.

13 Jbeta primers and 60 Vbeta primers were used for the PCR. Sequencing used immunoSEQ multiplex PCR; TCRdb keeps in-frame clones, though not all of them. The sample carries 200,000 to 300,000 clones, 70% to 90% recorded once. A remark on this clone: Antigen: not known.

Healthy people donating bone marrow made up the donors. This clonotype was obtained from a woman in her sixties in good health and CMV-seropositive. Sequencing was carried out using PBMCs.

The CDR3 DNA sequence: TGTGCCAGCCGTCAGGGAAAGTACACTGAAGCTTTCTTT. It encodes CASRQGKYTEAFF. V is TRBV5-4 and J is TRBJ1-1, with TRBD1 as a possible D gene (5 bases). The germline gives CDR1 SGHNT, CDR2 YYREEE (reference sequence). V gave up 7 bases and J gave up 3 bases, with 13 bases separating them. This CDR3 has 13 residues.